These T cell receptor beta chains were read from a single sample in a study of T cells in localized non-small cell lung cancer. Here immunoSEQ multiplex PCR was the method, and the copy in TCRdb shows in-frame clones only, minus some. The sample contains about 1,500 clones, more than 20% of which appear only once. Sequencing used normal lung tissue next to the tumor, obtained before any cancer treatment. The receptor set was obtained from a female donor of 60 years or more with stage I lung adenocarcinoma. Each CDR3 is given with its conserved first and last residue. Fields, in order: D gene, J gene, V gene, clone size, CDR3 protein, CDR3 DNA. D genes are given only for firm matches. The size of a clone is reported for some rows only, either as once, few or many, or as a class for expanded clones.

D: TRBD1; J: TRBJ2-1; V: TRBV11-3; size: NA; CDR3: CASSLGQGANEQFF; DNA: TGTGCCAGCAGCTTGGGACAGGGGGCCAATGAGCAGTTCTTC
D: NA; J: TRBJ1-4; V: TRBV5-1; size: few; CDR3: CASSLEKANSNEKLFF; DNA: TGCGCCAGCAGCTTGGAAAAGGCCAACTCTAATGAAAAACTGTTTTTT
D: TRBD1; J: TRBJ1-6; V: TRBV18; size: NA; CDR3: CASSPGQGSFLNNSPLHF; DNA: TGTGCCAGCTCACCGGGACAGGGGAGCTTTTTAAATAATTCACCCCTCCACTTT
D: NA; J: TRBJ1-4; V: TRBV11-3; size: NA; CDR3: CASSSRREAEKLFF; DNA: TGTGCCAGCAGCTCCCGGAGGGAAGCTGAAAAACTGTTTTTT
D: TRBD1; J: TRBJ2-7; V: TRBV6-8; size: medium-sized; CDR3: CASSDTGTGPEQYF; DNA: TGTGCCAGCAGTGATACCGGGACAGGGCCCGAGCAGTACTTC
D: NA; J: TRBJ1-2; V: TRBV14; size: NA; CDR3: CASSQGQSYGYTF; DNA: TGTGCCAGCAGCCAAGGGCAGTCCTATGGCTACACCTTC
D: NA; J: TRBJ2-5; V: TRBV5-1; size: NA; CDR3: CASSLQDFQETQYF; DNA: TGCGCCAGCAGCTTACAGGATTTCCAAGAGACCCAGTACTTC
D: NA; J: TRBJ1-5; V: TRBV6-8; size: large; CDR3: CASSEVGGGNQPQHF; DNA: TGTGCCAGCAGTGAGGTCGGGGGGGGCAATCAGCCCCAGCATTTT
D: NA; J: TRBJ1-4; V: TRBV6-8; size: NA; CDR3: CASRNLIGGETNEKLFF; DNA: TGTGCCAGCAGGAACCTGATCGGTGGGGAAACTAATGAAAAACTGTTTTTT
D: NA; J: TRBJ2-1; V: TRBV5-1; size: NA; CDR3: CASSFSRESHNEQFF; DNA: TGCGCCAGCAGCTTTTCGAGGGAAAGCCACAATGAGCAGTTCTTC
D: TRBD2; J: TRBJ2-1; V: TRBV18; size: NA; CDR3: CASSPGTSARGNEQFF; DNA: TGTGCCAGCTCACCAGGGACTAGCGCCCGTGGTAATGAGCAGTTCTTC
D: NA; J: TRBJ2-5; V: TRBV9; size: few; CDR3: CASSVDPTSQGETQYF; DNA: TGTGCCAGCAGCGTAGACCCCACTTCCCAGGGAGAGACCCAGTACTTC
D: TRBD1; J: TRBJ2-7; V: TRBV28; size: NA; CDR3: CASSFTADRGKNEQYF; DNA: TGTGCCAGCAGTTTTACCGCGGACAGGGGGAAGAACGAGCAGTACTTC
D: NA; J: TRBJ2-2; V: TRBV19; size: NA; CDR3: CASSIGGWASVTGELFF; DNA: TGTGCCAGTAGTATAGGGGGTTGGGCCAGTGTCACCGGGGAGCTGTTTTTT
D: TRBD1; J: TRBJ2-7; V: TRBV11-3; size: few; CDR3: CASSLVWTGAEQYF; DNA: TGTGCCAGCAGCTTAGTGTGGACAGGGGCCGAGCAGTACTTC
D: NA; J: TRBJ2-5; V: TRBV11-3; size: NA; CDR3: CASSPGGIQETQYF; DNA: TGTGCCAGCAGCCCTGGGGGCATCCAAGAGACCCAGTACTTC
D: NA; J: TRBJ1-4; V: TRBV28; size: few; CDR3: CASSLRGSNEKLFF; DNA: TGTGCCAGCAGTTTAAGGGGTTCGAATGAAAAACTGTTTTTT
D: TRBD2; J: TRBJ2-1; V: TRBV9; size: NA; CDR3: CASSVSGGANYNEQFF; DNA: TGTGCCAGCAGTGTTAGCGGGGGGGCTAACTACAATGAGCAGTTCTTC
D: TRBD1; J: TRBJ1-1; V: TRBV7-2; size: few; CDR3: CASSLVQGAEAFF; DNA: TGTGCCAGCAGCTTAGTTCAGGGGGCTGAAGCTTTCTTT
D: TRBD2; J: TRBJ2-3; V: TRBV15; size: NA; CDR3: CATSRRTSGMVDTQYF; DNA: TGTGCCACCAGCAGAAGGACTAGCGGGATGGTAGATACGCAGTATTTT
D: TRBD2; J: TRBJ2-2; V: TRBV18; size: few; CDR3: CASSPSGGLYTGELFF; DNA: TGTGCCAGCTCGCCTAGCGGGGGCCTCTACACCGGGGAGCTGTTTTTT
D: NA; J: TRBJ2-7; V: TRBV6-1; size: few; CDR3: CASSEAGGRVYSYEQYF; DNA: TGTGCCAGCAGTGAAGCGGGGGGCAGGGTGTACTCCTACGAGCAGTACTTC
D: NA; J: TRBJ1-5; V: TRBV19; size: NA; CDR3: CASSPDAGVYNQPQHF; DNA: TGTGCCAGTAGCCCGGACGCGGGGGTTTACAATCAGCCCCAGCATTTT
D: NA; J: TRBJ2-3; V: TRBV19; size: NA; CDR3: CASSRPSTDTQYF; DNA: TGTGCCAGTAGTCGACCTAGCACAGATACGCAGTATTTT
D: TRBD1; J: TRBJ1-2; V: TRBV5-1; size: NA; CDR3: CARNSPGQGPGGYTF; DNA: TGCGCCAGGAACTCGCCGGGACAGGGGCCAGGTGGCTACACCTTC
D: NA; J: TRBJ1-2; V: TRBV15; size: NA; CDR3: CATSADRANYGYTF; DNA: TGTGCCACCAGCGCTGACAGAGCTAACTATGGCTACACCTTC
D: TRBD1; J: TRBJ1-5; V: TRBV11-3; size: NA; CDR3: CASSWDRVSNQPQHF; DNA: TGTGCCAGCAGTTGGGACAGGGTCAGCAATCAGCCCCAGCATTTT
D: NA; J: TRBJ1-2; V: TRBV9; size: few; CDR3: CASSVQTGGANYGYTF; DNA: TGTGCCAGCAGCGTACAGACGGGGGGAGCTAACTATGGCTACACCTTC
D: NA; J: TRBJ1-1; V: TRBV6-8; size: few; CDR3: CASERGSTEAFF; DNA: TGTGCCAGCGAAAGGGGATCCACTGAAGCTTTCTTT
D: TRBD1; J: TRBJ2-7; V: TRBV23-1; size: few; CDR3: CASSLDRGNEQYF; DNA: TGCGCCAGCAGCTTGGACAGGGGCAACGAGCAGTACTTC
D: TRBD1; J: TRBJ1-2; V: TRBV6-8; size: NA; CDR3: CASSYSGDRVLYGYTF; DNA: TGTGCCAGCAGTTACTCGGGGGACAGGGTTCTCTATGGCTACACCTTC
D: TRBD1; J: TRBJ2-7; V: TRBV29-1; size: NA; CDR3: CSVAKGQGSVEQYF; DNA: TGCAGCGTCGCAAAGGGACAGGGGTCTGTCGAGCAGTACTTC
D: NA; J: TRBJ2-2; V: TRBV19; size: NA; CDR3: CASSISTGELFF; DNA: TGTGCCAGTAGTATAAGTACCGGGGAGCTGTTTTTT
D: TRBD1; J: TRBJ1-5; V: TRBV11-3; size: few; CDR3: CASSLVGTGTNQPQHF; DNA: TGTGCCAGCAGCTTAGTGGGGACAGGTACCAATCAGCCCCAGCATTTT
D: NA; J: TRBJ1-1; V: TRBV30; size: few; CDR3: CAWIKRGGSTEAFF; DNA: TGTGCCTGGATCAAAAGAGGGGGGAGCACTGAAGCTTTCTTT
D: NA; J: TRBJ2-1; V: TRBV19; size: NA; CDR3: CASSIFFANNEQFF; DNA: TGTGCCAGTAGTATATTCTTCGCGAACAATGAGCAGTTCTTC
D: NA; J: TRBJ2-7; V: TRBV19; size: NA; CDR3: CASSSRTNSYEQYF; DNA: TGTGCCAGTAGTTCCAGGACAAACTCCTACGAGCAGTACTTC
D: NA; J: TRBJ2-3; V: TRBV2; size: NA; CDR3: CASSVVGSSTDTQYF; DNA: TGTGCCAGCAGTGTCGTGGGGTCTAGCACAGATACGCAGTATTTT
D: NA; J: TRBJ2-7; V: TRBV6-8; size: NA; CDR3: CASMGRNLYEQYF; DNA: TGTGCCAGCATGGGGCGTAACCTCTACGAGCAGTACTTC
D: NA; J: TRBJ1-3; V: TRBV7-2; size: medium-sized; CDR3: CASSLSGGNTIYF; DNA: TGTGCCAGCAGCTTATCCGGAGGAAACACCATATATTTT
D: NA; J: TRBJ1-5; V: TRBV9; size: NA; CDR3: CASSGGRGIVSNQPQHF; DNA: TGTGCCAGCAGTGGGGGACGAGGGATTGTGAGCAATCAGCCCCAGCATTTT
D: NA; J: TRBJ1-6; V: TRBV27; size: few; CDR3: CASSSGAPIYLSYNSPLHF; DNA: TGTGCCAGCAGTTCGGGTGCTCCAATTTATCTCTCCTATAATTCACCCCTCCACTTT
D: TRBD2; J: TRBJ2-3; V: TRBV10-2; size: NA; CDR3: CASSESGRTSGDTDTQYF; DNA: TGCGCCAGCAGTGAGTCGGGGCGGACTAGCGGGGACACAGATACGCAGTATTTT
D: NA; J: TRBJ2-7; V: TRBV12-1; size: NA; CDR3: CASSSPTGDTYEQYF; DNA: TGTGCCAGCAGCTCCCCGACAGGGGATACCTACGAGCAGTACTTC
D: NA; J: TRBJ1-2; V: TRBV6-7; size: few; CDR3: CASRQFYGYTF; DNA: TGTGCCAGCAGGCAGTTCTATGGCTACACCTTC
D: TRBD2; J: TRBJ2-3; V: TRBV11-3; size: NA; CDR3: CASSLGTSESDTQYF; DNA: TGTGCCAGCAGCTTAGGGACTAGCGAATCGGATACGCAGTATTTT
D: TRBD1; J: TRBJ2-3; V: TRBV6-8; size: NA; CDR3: CAISGAATGVSTDTQYF; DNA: TGTGCCATCAGTGGGGCGGCGACAGGGGTTAGCACAGATACGCAGTATTTT
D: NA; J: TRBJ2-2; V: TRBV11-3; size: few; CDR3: CASSLPGGTSTGELFF; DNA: TGTGCCAGCAGCTTACCGGGGGGCACCTCCACCGGGGAGCTGTTTTTT
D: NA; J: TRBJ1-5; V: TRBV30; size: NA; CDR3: CAWSVNSNQPQHF; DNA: TGTGCCTGGAGTGTAAATAGCAATCAGCCCCAGCATTTT
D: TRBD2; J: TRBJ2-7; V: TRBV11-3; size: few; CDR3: CASSPGASGSYYEQYF; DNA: TGTGCCAGCAGCCCCGGGGCTAGCGGTTCTTACTACGAGCAGTACTTC
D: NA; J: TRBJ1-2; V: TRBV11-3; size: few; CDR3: CASSFRERGYGYTF; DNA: TGTGCCAGCAGCTTCAGGGAGAGGGGCTATGGCTACACCTTC
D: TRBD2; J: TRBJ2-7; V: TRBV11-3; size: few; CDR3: CASSGLAGAYEQYF; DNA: TGTGCCAGCAGCGGACTAGCGGGAGCCTACGAGCAGTACTTC